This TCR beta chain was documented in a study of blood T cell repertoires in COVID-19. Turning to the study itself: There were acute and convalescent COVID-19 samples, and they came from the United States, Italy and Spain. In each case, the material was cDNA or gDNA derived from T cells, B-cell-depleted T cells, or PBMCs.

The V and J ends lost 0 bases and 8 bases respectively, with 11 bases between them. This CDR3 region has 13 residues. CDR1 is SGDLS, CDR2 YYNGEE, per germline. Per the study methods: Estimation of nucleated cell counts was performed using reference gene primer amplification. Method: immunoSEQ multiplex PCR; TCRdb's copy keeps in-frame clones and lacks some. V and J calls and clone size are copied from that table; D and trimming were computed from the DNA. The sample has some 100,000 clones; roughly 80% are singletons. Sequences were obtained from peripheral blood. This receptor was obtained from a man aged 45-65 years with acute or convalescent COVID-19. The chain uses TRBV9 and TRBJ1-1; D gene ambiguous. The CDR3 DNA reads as TGTGCCAGCAGCGTAGGAGGAGGGAGCGAAGCTTTCTTT. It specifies CASSVGGGSEAFF.